A selection of T cell receptor beta chains follows, all from one sample in a study of lymphopenia after photon versus proton radiotherapy. Clones were sequenced by immunoSEQ multiplex PCR, and TCRdb holds only the in-frame ones, with some missing. Of tens of thousands of clones detected, 92% appear once; the ten largest clones hold 15% to 20%. Sample: peripheral blood, taken from a patient treated with photon-based radiotherapy. The receptors stem from a woman in her forties with cholangiocarcinoma. The CDR3 runs from the conserved cysteine through the conserved F or W. A D gene is named only where the DNA matches it firmly. Some rows mark clone size as missing; the rest say once, few, many or name a class of expanded clone.

length: 13
J: TRBJ1-1
size: -
V: TRBV6-1
D: -
DNA: TGTGCCAGCACCGGGCAGGGTTTAGCTGAAGCTTTCTTT
CDR3: CASTGQGLAEAFF

length: 14
J: TRBJ1-5
size: -
V: TRBV7-2
D: -
DNA: TGTGCCAGCAGCGTCCCGGGTTTCGGTCAGCCCCAGCATTTT
CDR3: CASSVPGFGQPQHF

length: 16
J: TRBJ2-2
size: -
V: TRBV18
D: TRBD1
DNA: TGTGCCAGCTCACCTCTAACAGGGGGCGAAACCGGGGAGCTGTTTTTT
CDR3: CASSPLTGGETGELFF

length: 15
J: TRBJ1-1
size: -
V: TRBV5-6
D: TRBD1
DNA: TGTGCCAGCAGCTCGACACAGGGGAGAGACACTGAAGCTTTCTTT
CDR3: CASSSTQGRDTEAFF

length: 15
J: TRBJ1-2
size: -
V: TRBV5-1
D: -
DNA: TGCGCCAGCAGCTTGGTGGGAGAGGCGAGGTATGGCTACACCTTC
CDR3: CASSLVGEARYGYTF

length: 14
J: TRBJ2-5
size: -
V: TRBV18
D: TRBD1
DNA: TGTGCCAGCTCACCAATTGGACAGGGAGAGACCCAGTACTTC
CDR3: CASSPIGQGETQYF

length: 15
J: TRBJ2-2
size: -
V: TRBV10-3
D: TRBD2
DNA: TGTGCCATCACCTACGGGGGGTCGAACACCGGGGAGCTGTTTTTT
CDR3: CAITYGGSNTGELFF

length: 18
J: TRBJ2-1
size: -
V: TRBV5-1
D: TRBD2
DNA: TGCGCCAGCAGCCCCGGGACTAGCGGGAGCCTCTCCTACAATGAGCAGTTCTTC
CDR3: CASSPGTSGSLSYNEQFF

length: 15
J: TRBJ1-1
size: -
V: TRBV7-9
D: TRBD1
DNA: TGTGCCAGCAGCTCGCAACAGGGGGGACCCGCTGAAGCTTTCTTT
CDR3: CASSSQQGGPAEAFF

length: 16
J: TRBJ1-6
size: -
V: TRBV9
D: TRBD1
DNA: TGTGCCAGCAGCGTTCCCACCGGGACAGGGGATTCACCCCTCCACTTT
CDR3: CASSVPTGTGDSPLHF

length: 11
J: TRBJ2-7
size: -
V: TRBV25-1
D: -
DNA: TGTGCCAGCAGAATTTACTACGAGCAGTACTTC
CDR3: CASRIYYEQYF

length: 13
J: TRBJ2-3
size: -
V: TRBV13
D: -
DNA: TGTGCCAGCAGCCCTGCTGGCACAGATACGCAGTATTTT
CDR3: CASSPAGTDTQYF

length: 16
J: TRBJ2-7
size: -
V: TRBV11-2
D: TRBD2
DNA: TGTGCCAGCAGCGGGGGACTAGCGCGGCCCACCTACGAGCAGTACTTC
CDR3: CASSGGLARPTYEQYF

length: 14
J: TRBJ2-7
size: -
V: TRBV14
D: TRBD1
DNA: TGTGCCAGCAGCCACAAACAGGGGGTCTACGAGCAGTACTTC
CDR3: CASSHKQGVYEQYF

length: 12
J: TRBJ1-1
size: -
V: TRBV5-1
D: -
DNA: TGCGCCAGCAGCTTGGGAAAGGGGGAAGCTTTCTTT
CDR3: CASSLGKGEAFF

length: 14
J: TRBJ1-5
size: -
V: TRBV25-1
D: -
DNA: TGTGCCAGCAGTGAATCCGGGTCGGGGGAGCCCCAGCATTTT
CDR3: CASSESGSGEPQHF

length: 15
J: TRBJ1-2
size: -
V: TRBV19
D: TRBD1
DNA: TGTGCCAGTTATCCGGGACAGCACCTGATGTATGGCTACACCTTC
CDR3: CASYPGQHLMYGYTF

length: 16
J: TRBJ1-5
size: few
V: TRBV28
D: TRBD1
DNA: TGTGCCAGCAGGGTGACAGGGACGAGTGGCAATCAGCCCCAGCATTTT
CDR3: CASRVTGTSGNQPQHF

length: 14
J: TRBJ2-1
size: -
V: TRBV19
D: -
DNA: TGTGCCAGTAAGGAAGGCCTGGGTTACAATGAGCAGTTCTTC
CDR3: CASKEGLGYNEQFF

length: 16
J: TRBJ2-3
size: -
V: TRBV7-2
D: TRBD2
DNA: TGTGCCAGCAGCTTAGGACTAGCGGGGTTCACAGATACGCAGTATTTT
CDR3: CASSLGLAGFTDTQYF

length: 14
J: TRBJ2-7
size: -
V: TRBV5-1
D: -
DNA: TGCGCCAGCAGCTTGACGGGAGACCCCCTTGAGCAGTACTTC
CDR3: CASSLTGDPLEQYF

length: 11
J: TRBJ1-1
size: -
V: TRBV7-2
D: -
DNA: TGTGCCAGCCGGCAGGGGAATGAAGCTTTCTTT
CDR3: CASRQGNEAFF

length: 16
J: TRBJ1-1
size: -
V: TRBV10-1
D: -
DNA: TGCGCCAGCAGTGAGAGCGGAGTGGGTTTGAACACTGAAGCTTTCTTT
CDR3: CASSESGVGLNTEAFF

length: 16
J: TRBJ2-7
size: once
V: TRBV7-6
D: TRBD1
DNA: TGTGCCAGCAGCTTATCAACCGGGACAGGGGTCCACGAGCAGTACTTC
CDR3: CASSLSTGTGVHEQYF

length: 14
J: TRBJ1-2
size: -
V: TRBV6-5
D: -
DNA: TGTGCCAGCAGTTACCCGAACGGAATAGGCGGCTACACCTTC
CDR3: CASSYPNGIGGYTF

length: 14
J: TRBJ2-7
size: -
V: TRBV6-5
D: TRBD1
DNA: TGTGCCAGCAACAACGGACAGGTTTCCTACGAGCAGTACTTC
CDR3: CASNNGQVSYEQYF

length: 13
J: TRBJ2-3
size: -
V: TRBV10-3
D: -
DNA: TGTGCCATCAGTGAGCAGGGCGCAGATACGCAGTATTTT
CDR3: CAISEQGADTQYF

length: 15
J: TRBJ2-1
size: -
V: TRBV7-9
D: -
DNA: TGTGCCAGCAGCTGGCGGGGGCCCCCCTACAATGAGCAGTTCTTC
CDR3: CASSWRGPPYNEQFF

length: 14
J: TRBJ1-4
size: few
V: TRBV29-1
D: -
DNA: TGCAGCGCTGTGGACAGTGCAACTAATGAAAAACTGTTTTTT
CDR3: CSAVDSATNEKLFF

length: 14
J: TRBJ2-3
size: -
V: TRBV27
D: -
DNA: TGTGCCAGCAGTTTCGCTGGGACGACGGATACGCAGTATTTT
CDR3: CASSFAGTTDTQYF

length: 15
J: TRBJ1-2
size: -
V: TRBV30
D: TRBD1
DNA: TGTGCCTGGAGTTTAGGGGGACAGGGCCTTTATGGCTACACCTTC
CDR3: CAWSLGGQGLYGYTF

length: 13
J: TRBJ1-5
size: -
V: TRBV10-3
D: -
DNA: TGTGCCACGGCGGGGGGTTTGACCCAGCCCCAGCATTTT
CDR3: CATAGGLTQPQHF